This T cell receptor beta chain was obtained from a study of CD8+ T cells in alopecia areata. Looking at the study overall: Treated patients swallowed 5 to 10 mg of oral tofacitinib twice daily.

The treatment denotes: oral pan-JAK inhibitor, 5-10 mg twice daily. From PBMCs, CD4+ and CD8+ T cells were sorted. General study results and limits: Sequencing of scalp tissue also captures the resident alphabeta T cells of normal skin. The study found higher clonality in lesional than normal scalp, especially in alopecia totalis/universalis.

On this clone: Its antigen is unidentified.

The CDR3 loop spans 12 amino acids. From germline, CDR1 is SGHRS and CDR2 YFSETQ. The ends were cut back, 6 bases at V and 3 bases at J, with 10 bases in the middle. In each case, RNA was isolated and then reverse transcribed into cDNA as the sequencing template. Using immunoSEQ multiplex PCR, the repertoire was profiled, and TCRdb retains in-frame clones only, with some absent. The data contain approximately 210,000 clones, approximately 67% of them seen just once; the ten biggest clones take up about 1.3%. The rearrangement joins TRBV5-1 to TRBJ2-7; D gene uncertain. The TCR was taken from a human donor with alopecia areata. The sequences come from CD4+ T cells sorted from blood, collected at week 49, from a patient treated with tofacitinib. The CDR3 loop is CASIGRNYEQYF. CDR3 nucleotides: TGCGCCAGCATCGGCAGGAACTACGAGCAGTACTTC.